This T cell receptor beta chain comes out of a study of control samples from healthy donors and cancer patients. J gave up 0 bases and V 0 bases, and 4 bases lay outside the gene matches. This CDR3 has 16 residues. Germline V gene data show CDR1 as LNHNV and CDR2 as YYDKDF (reference sequence). The protocol was immunoSEQ multiplex PCR, while the TCRdb copy is restricted to in-frame clones and leaves out a portion. The profile shows over 50,000 clones, about four fifths of them singletons. The chain is built from TRBV15 and TRBJ1-1; 7 nucleotides agree with TRBD1. The sample comprised blood. This receptor was taken from an older man in good health. The CDR3 protein is CATSRDQGQLNTEAFF. The CDR3 bases are TGTGCCACCAGCAGAGATCAGGGACAGCTGAACACTGAAGCTTTCTTT.